Following are 17 T cell receptor beta chains from one sample sequenced in a study of T cell responses to AZD1222 COVID-19 vaccine. Clones were read by immunoSEQ multiplex PCR, and TCRdb kept only the in-frame ones, dropping some. Of about 22,000 clones detected, roughly 82% appear once; the ten largest clones hold around 41%. The input for sequencing was peripheral blood, taken on day 0 of AZD1222 vaccination. The receptors derive from an adult in good health.

This chain connects TRBV3-1 (or the pseudogene TRBV3-2) to TRBJ2-1; possibly TRBD2 for D (6 bases). The CDR3 totals 16 residues. Deletions cut 1 base from V and 4 bases from J, with 14 bases between. Per germline, CDR1 LGHDT and CDR2 YNNKEL (reference sequence). The DNA for the CDR3 is TGTGCCAGCAGCCAAGTAGTCGCGGGAACTTACAATGAGCAGTTCTTC. Encoded protein: CASSQVVAGTYNEQFF.

CDR3 in DNA: TGTGCCAGCAGCCTAGCGGGAGTACGTCGTGAGCAGTTCTTC. This sequence encodes CASSLAGVRREQFF. This chain links TRBV28 with TRBJ2-1; 10 nucleotides align to TRBD2. After removal of 6 bases from V and 9 bases from J, the junction contained 8 bases not matched to a gene. CDR1 is MDHEN, CDR2 SYDVKM, per germline. This CDR3 is built from 14 residues. Using reference TRBV28 and TRBJ2-1 for the parts outside the CDR3, the full variable domain is DVKVTQSSRYLVKRTGEKVFLECVQDMDHENMFWYRQDPGLGLRLIYFSYDVKMKEKGDIPEGYSVSREKKERFSLILESASTNQTSMYLCASSLAGVRREQFFGPGTRLTVL.

The chain joins TRBV6-6 to TRBJ2-3; 11 positions match TRBD2. The CDR3 sequence is 19 residues long. Germline-derived CDR1 and CDR2 are MNHNY and SVGAGI (reference sequence). V lost 5 bases, J lost 1 base, and 14 bases stayed unmatched. The chain's CDR3 is CASSPNQGLAGGGTDTQYF. DNA of the CDR3: TGTGCCAGCAGTCCTAACCAGGGGCTAGCGGGGGGTGGCACAGATACGCAGTATTTT.

The chain couples TRBV5-1 to TRBJ2-3; D may match TRBD1 or TRBD2 (5 bases each). The CDR3 has 15 amino acids. The ends were cut back, 3 bases at V and 5 bases at J, with 16 bases in the middle. Per germline, CDR1 SGHRS and CDR2 YFSETQ. The CDR3 nucleotides read TGCGCCAGCAGCTGGGGACGGGGTTGGGAAGATACGCAGTATTTT. This gives the protein CASSWGRGWEDTQYF.

The gene calls are TRBV4-2 and TRBJ1-2, with D perhaps TRBD1 (5 bases). Between the trimmed V and J ends, which lost 0 bases and 7 bases, there was a span of 24 bases. This CDR3 is built from 18 residues. Germline V CDR1 and CDR2: LGHNA, YNFKEQ. In DNA form, the CDR3 reads TGTGCCAGCAGCCAAGAACCCGGACCCCCGGCAGGGTCTGGTGGCTACACCTTC. This translates into CASSQEPGPPAGSGGYTF.

On this clone: Mismatch with germline at one junction end may stem from a read error. The V gene is TRBV7-9, the J gene TRBJ2-1, with 7 bases aligning to TRBD1. The germline V gene encodes CDR1 SEHNR and CDR2 FQNEAQ (reference sequence). The CDR3 contains 18 residues. The CDR3 sequence is CASSTRTGMGPRSNEQFF. CDR3 nucleotide sequence: TGTGCCAGCAGCACGAGGACAGGAATGGGCCCCCGTAGCAATGAGCAATTCTTC.

This chain connects TRBV10-3 to TRBJ2-5; 7 bases are a match to TRBD2. V dropped 6 bases and J dropped 1; count of bases not matched to a gene: 5. Germline assignment: CDR1 ENHRY and CDR2 SYGVKD. CDR3 size: 14 residues. CDR3 sequence (DNA): TGTGCCATCAGGGCTGGGGGGGGCCAAGAGACCCAGTACTTC. This codes for CAIRAGGGQETQYF.

V is TRBV28 and J is TRBJ2-7; either TRBD1 or TRBD2 may fit D (6 bases each). Germline-derived CDR1 and CDR2 are MDHEN and SYDVKM. The CDR3 totals 13 residues. V was clipped by 7 bases and J by 0 bases, with 10 bases between them. The CDR3 is CASMRGDSYEQYF. The CDR3 nucleotides read TGTGCCAGCATGAGGGGGGACTCCTACGAGCAGTACTTC.

The genes are TRBV19 and TRBJ1-1; no clear D gene. Between the trimmed V and J ends, which lost 7 bases and 7 bases, there was a span of 31 bases. This CDR3 has 18 residues. Germline V lookup: CDR1 LNHDA, CDR2 SQIVND (reference sequence). Here the CDR3 DNA reads TGTGCCAGTACTACCCCCTCTGGGTCTCACACTGGACGGGTTGAAGCTTTCTTT. This gives the protein CASTTPSGSHTGRVEAFF.

The count of this clone is one. This chain uses TRBV27 with TRBJ2-1; maybe TRBD1 (5 bases). The CDR3 sequence is 16 residues long. From germline, CDR1 is MNHEY and CDR2 SMNVEV (reference sequence). V was clipped by 6 bases and J by 4 bases, with 19 bases between them. Here the CDR3 reads CASSPLGGANYNEQFF. For the CDR3, the DNA is TGTGCCAGCAGCCCATTGGGTGGGGCGAATTACAATGAGCAGTTCTTC.

This rearrangement joins TRBV11-2 to TRBJ2-1; no reliable D call. Germline V gene data show CDR1 as SGHAT and CDR2 as FQNNGV. V lost 5 bases to trimming and J lost 8 bases, with 13 bases between them. The CDR3 is 13 amino acids. The chain's CDR3 is CASSPSTAHEQFF. Written as DNA, the CDR3 is TGTGCCAGCAGCCCATCGACCGCCCATGAGCAGTTCTTC.

The chain joins TRBV11-2 to TRBJ2-7; no reliable D call. The V gene's germline CDR1 is SGHAT and CDR2 FQNNGV. The CDR3 is 13 amino acids. Trimming removed 5 bases from V and 3 bases from J, with 11 bases in between. CDR3 DNA: TGTGCCAGCAGCCCCGGGCTCCTCTACGAGCAGTACTTC. Its protein product is CASSPGLLYEQYF. Supplemented by reference TRBV11-2 and TRBJ2-7, the full variable domain reads EAGVAQSPRYKIIEKRQSVAFWCNPISGHATLYWYQQILGQGPKLLIQFQNNGVVDDSQLPKDRFSAERLKGVDSTLKIQPAKLEDSAVYLCASSPGLLYEQYFGPGTRLTVT.

This sequence joins TRBV6-2 or TRBV6-3 and TRBJ2-5, with a tentative D call TRBD2 (6 bases). Trimming removed 3 bases from V and 4 bases from J, with 18 bases in between. Germline V gene data show CDR1 as MNHEY and CDR2 as SVGEGT. The CDR3 contains 16 residues. CDR3 DNA: TGTGCCAGCAGTTATACGGGGGAAAGGGTTGGAGAGACCCAGTACTTC. It encodes CASSYTGERVGETQYF.

This chain links TRBV7-2 with TRBJ2-7; 8 nucleotides agree with TRBD1. CDR1 SGHTA and CDR2 FQGNSA come from the germline V gene. V shed 2 bases and J 3 bases; nucleotides not matched to a gene: 6. The CDR3 consists of 15 residues. In nucleotides, the CDR3 is TGTGCCAGCAGCTTAACGTGGGACAGGAGCTACGAGCAGTACTTC. Translating gives CASSLTWDRSYEQYF.

This sequence joins TRBV30 and TRBJ2-7, with D unclear. Germline loops: CDR1 GTSNPN, CDR2 SVGIG (reference sequence). This CDR3 has 11 residues. With 2 bases removed from V and 4 bases from J, the gap between germline ends came to 6 bases. CDR3 residues: CAWSSIYEQYF. The CDR3 region has the DNA TGTGCCTGGAGTAGTATATACGAGCAGTACTTC. Full variable domain (rest looked up from reference TRBV30 and TRBJ2-7): SQTIHQWPATLVQPVGSPLSLECTVEGTSNPNLYWYRQAAGRGLQLLFYSVGIGQISSEVPQNLSASRPQDRQFILSSKKLLLSDSGFYLCAWSSIYEQYFGPGTRLTVT.

The rearrangement links TRBV7-8 to TRBJ1-3, with TRBD1 identical over 10 bases. Trimming took 5 bases from V and 8 from J; bases not matched to a gene: 12. The CDR3 consists of 16 residues. Germline V gene lookup returns CDR1 SGHVS and CDR2 FQNEAQ. The CDR3 sequence: CASSPLDRGFGYTIYF. Here the CDR3 DNA reads TGTGCCAGCAGCCCACTGGACAGGGGGTTCGGGTACACCATATATTTT.

This rearrangement joins TRBV19 to TRBJ1-2; D not certain. Germline CDR1 and CDR2: LNHDA and SQIVND (reference sequence). The CDR3 spans 15 residues. Trimming shortened V by 8 bases and J by 7 bases, and 23 bases separated the two germline ends. CDR3 in DNA: TGTGCCAGTGGAGCGAGTCAGGCACCAGGCGCTGGCTACACCTTC. Translation: CASGASQAPGAGYTF.